This TCR beta chain was found in a study of blood T cell repertoires in COVID-19. Background on the study: Material from acute and convalescent COVID-19 was sourced from the United States, Italy and Spain. From T cells, B-cell-depleted T cells, or PBMCs came the material, which was cDNA or gDNA.

Per the original methods: Reference gene primer amplification gave nucleated cell count estimates. Some clones are missing from TCRdb's copy, which holds only in-frame ones; the method was immunoSEQ multiplex PCR. V and J calls and clone size are copied from that table; D and trimming were computed from the DNA. The top ten clones hold around 5% of a sample with some 150,000 clones, about four fifths of them seen once. Seattle participants joined during active infection and were tracked over time. The germline V and J ends were trimmed by 7 bases and 1 base, with 13 bases remaining between them. The CDR3 is 14 amino acids. Germline values: CDR1 MNHEY, CDR2 SVGAGI.

The rearrangement links TRBV6-5 to TRBJ1-2; weak D call: TRBD1 (6 bases). Sequenced material: peripheral blood. The clonotype was recovered from a woman in her 70s with COVID-19, enrolled during active disease. Here the CDR3 DNA reads TGTGCCAGCACCCCAGGGGCCGATAACTATGGCTACACCTTC. Its protein product is CASTPGADNYGYTF.